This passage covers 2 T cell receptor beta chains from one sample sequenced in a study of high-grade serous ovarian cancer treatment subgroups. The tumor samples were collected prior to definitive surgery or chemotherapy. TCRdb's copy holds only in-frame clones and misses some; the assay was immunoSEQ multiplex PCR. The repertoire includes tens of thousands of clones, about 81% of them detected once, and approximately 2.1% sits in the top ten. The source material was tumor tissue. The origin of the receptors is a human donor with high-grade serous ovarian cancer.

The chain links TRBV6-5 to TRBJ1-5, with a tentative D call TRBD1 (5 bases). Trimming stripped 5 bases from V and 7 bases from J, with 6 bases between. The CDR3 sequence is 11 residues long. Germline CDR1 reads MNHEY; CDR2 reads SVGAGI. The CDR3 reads CASSEGQPQHF. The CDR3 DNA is TGTGCCAGCAGTGAGGGGCAGCCCCAGCATTTT.

CDR3 protein: CAISDRGDEQFF. The CDR3 region has the DNA TGTGCCATCAGTGATAGGGGGGATGAGCAGTTCTTC. The chain is built from TRBV10-3 and TRBJ2-1, with D perhaps assigned TRBD1 or TRBD2 (6 bases each). The V gene's germline CDR1 is ENHRY and CDR2 SYGVKD. The CDR3 is made up of 12 amino acids. Trimming took 3 bases from V and 8 from J, leaving 8 bases between them.